Listed below are T cell receptor beta chains from one sample, sequenced in a study of ipilimumab plus nivolumab after autologous stem cell transplantation. The assay was immunoSEQ multiplex PCR, and TCRdb's table has in-frame clones only and misses some. The table has about 20,000 clones, roughly 69% seen once; the top ten hold roughly 25%. Sequencing was performed on PBMCs, taken in a trial of ipilimumab plus nivolumab as post-transplant consolidation. Receptors originate from a male donor with diffuse large B-cell lymphoma. Both conserved end residues are part of each CDR3. Each record gives: V gene, D gene, J gene, clone size, CDR3 DNA, CDR3 protein. D genes are given only for firm matches. Clone size is shown for a subset of rows, as once, few, many or a class of expanded clone.

V gene: TRBV4-1; D gene: .; J gene: TRBJ2-1; clone size: once; CDR3 DNA: TGCGCCAGCAGCCCCCATGAGAAGGAGCAGTTCTTC; CDR3 protein: CASSPHEKEQFF
V gene: TRBV4-2; D gene: .; J gene: TRBJ2-5; clone size: .; CDR3 DNA: TGTGCCAGCAGCCAAGATAAGTCTACCGGGGAGACCCAGTACTTC; CDR3 protein: CASSQDKSTGETQYF
V gene: TRBV29-1; D gene: TRBD1; J gene: TRBJ2-1; clone size: .; CDR3 DNA: TGCAGCGTTTTCCCGGGACAGGCTCCTCTCAATGAGCAGTTCTTC; CDR3 protein: CSVFPGQAPLNEQFF
V gene: TRBV7-2; D gene: .; J gene: TRBJ1-5; clone size: few; CDR3 DNA: TGTGCCAGCAGCTTAGTGGGAGGGGGCCAGCATTTT; CDR3 protein: CASSLVGGGQHF
V gene: TRBV4-1; D gene: .; J gene: TRBJ2-5; clone size: .; CDR3 DNA: TGCGCCAGCAGCCAAGCCGGGATCCAAGAGACCCAGTACTTC; CDR3 protein: CASSQAGIQETQYF
V gene: TRBV18; D gene: .; J gene: TRBJ2-2; clone size: .; CDR3 DNA: TGTGCCAGCTCACCAATGGATGGCGGGGAGCTGTTTTTT; CDR3 protein: CASSPMDGGELFF
V gene: TRBV6-1; D gene: TRBD1; J gene: TRBJ1-5; clone size: .; CDR3 DNA: TGTGCCATTTGGGGACAGGGGAATCAGCCCCAGCATTTT; CDR3 protein: CAIWGQGNQPQHF
V gene: TRBV18; D gene: .; J gene: TRBJ1-4; clone size: .; CDR3 DNA: TGTGCCAGCTCACTACAGGAAGGGAACGAAAAACTGTTTTTT; CDR3 protein: CASSLQEGNEKLFF
V gene: TRBV12-5; D gene: TRBD1; J gene: TRBJ2-2; clone size: .; CDR3 DNA: TGTGCTAGTGGTAGGACAGGGGGCTCTCTGGTCGGGGAGCTGTTTTTT; CDR3 protein: CASGRTGGSLVGELFF
V gene: TRBV30; D gene: .; J gene: TRBJ2-1; clone size: .; CDR3 DNA: TGTGCCTGGACCTGGGGCAGGGCCAATGAGCAGTTCTTC; CDR3 protein: CAWTWGRANEQFF
V gene: TRBV30; D gene: .; J gene: TRBJ2-2; clone size: .; CDR3 DNA: TGTGCCTGGGCGGGGACCGGGGAGCTGTTTTTT; CDR3 protein: CAWAGTGELFF
V gene: TRBV6-5; D gene: TRBD1; J gene: TRBJ2-7; clone size: .; CDR3 DNA: TGTGCCAGCAGTCAGCATAGGACAGGCTACGAGCAGTACTTC; CDR3 protein: CASSQHRTGYEQYF
V gene: TRBV11-2; D gene: TRBD2; J gene: TRBJ2-3; clone size: .; CDR3 DNA: TGTGCCAGCAGCTCCGGGACTATTATAACTACGCAGTATTTT; CDR3 protein: CASSSGTIITTQYF
V gene: TRBV30; D gene: .; J gene: TRBJ2-5; clone size: few; CDR3 DNA: TGTGCCGGATCTCCGGGCGCGAGAGGGCAAGAGACCCAGTACTTC; CDR3 protein: CAGSPGARGQETQYF
V gene: TRBV27; D gene: .; J gene: TRBJ1-1; clone size: .; CDR3 DNA: TGTGCCAGCAGTTTTACCAGGGGTGCTGAAGCTTTCTTT; CDR3 protein: CASSFTRGAEAFF
V gene: TRBV11-2; D gene: .; J gene: TRBJ1-1; clone size: .; CDR3 DNA: TGTGCCAGCAGCCTACAGGGTTATGAAGCTTTCTTT; CDR3 protein: CASSLQGYEAFF